The 5 T cell receptor beta chains below were found in one sample sequenced in a study of vaccination and CD4 T cells after COVID-19. With the Oncomine TCR Beta short-read assay, DNA from cultured CD4+ T cells was sequenced. A single record per CDR3 protein comes from TCRdb applying MiXCR to the PCR reads. This sample has around 1,400 distinct CDR3 sequences, with approximately 12% found just once. These receptors' antigens are unknown. The treatment: roughly 11-day PBMC culture with coronavirus spike peptide pools or control peptides (ViraFEST assay). CD4+ T cells that came from the unexposed donor were collected before the COVID-19 pandemic (2011-2018). Specimen: CD4+ T cells from blood, cultured in vitro. Receptors were obtained from a human donor in good health.

This clonotype is labeled large (0.1 to 1%). This chain joins TRBV27 and TRBJ1-1, with D uncertain. The CDR3 has 10 residues. Germline V gene sequence: CDR1 MNHEY, CDR2 SMNVEV (reference sequence). Trimming removed 8 bases at V and 6 bases at J, with 7 bases between. The CDR3 nucleotides are TGTGCCAGCCCCCCCGCTGAAGCTTTCTTT. Encoded protein: CASPPAEAFF.

As to this clonotype: Just one base apart from a much larger clone, this may be a read error. Here the CDR3 DNA reads TGTGCCAGCAGTTTAGGGGTGGAGACCCAGTACTTC. It codes for CASSLGVETQYF. This rearrangement joins TRBV12-3 or TRBV12-4 to TRBJ2-5; no definite D call. Between the trimmed V and J ends, which lost 1 base and 5 bases, there was a span of 5 bases. CDR3 size: 12 residues.

Relative to its sample, this clonotype is large (0.1 to 1%). This rearrangement joins TRBV7-2 to TRBJ2-3; D gene uncertain. The length of the CDR3 is 15 residues. Germline loops: CDR1 SGHTA, CDR2 FQGNSA. Between the trimmed V and J ends, which lost 5 bases and 4 bases, there was a span of 16 bases. As DNA, the CDR3 is TGTGCCAGCAGCCTAAGGAGTCAAACCCCAGATACGCAGTATTTT. It codes for CASSLRSQTPDTQYF.

By frequency in the sample, this clonotype is large. The V and J genes are TRBV20-1 and TRBJ1-6, with TRBD1 as a possible D gene (5 bases). The CDR3 length is 13 residues. V was pared by 2 bases and J by 7 bases, with 9 bases between. Germline assignment: CDR1 DFQATT and CDR2 SNEGSKA (reference sequence). CDR3 sequence (DNA): TGCAGTGCTAGATCCAGGGCAAATTCACCCCTCCACTTT. The encoded protein is CSARSRANSPLHF.

By share, this clonotype counts as medium-sized. This chain connects TRBV10-3 to TRBJ2-2; TRBD2 aligns across 10 bases. Germline-derived CDR1 and CDR2 are ENHRY and SYGVKD. This CDR3 spans 15 amino acids. V lost 11 bases to trimming and J lost 5 bases; unmatched junction nucleotides: 11. CDR3 loop: CAAARLAGVTGELFF. Here the CDR3 DNA reads TGTGCCGCGGCTCGGCTAGCGGGGGTGACCGGGGAGCTGTTTTTT.